What follows are 5 T cell receptor beta chains derived from one specimen sequenced in a study of blood T cell repertoires in COVID-19. Sequencing was performed with immunoSEQ multiplex PCR; in TCRdb, only in-frame clones are kept and a portion is missing. Among about 150,000 clones, 85% to 90% were seen once, and the ten largest hold 4%. Sequencing was done on a sample of peripheral blood. Receptor source: a woman between 70 and 85 years old with acute or convalescent COVID-19.

The chain carries TRBV18 and TRBJ2-7; 11 bases align to TRBD1. Germline V gene sequence: CDR1 KGHSH, CDR2 LQKENI. Trimming cost V 2 bases and J 5 bases; bases outside gene matches: 5. This CDR3 spans 15 amino acids. CDR3 sequence: CASSPRGTGGHEQYF. The CDR3, as DNA: TGTGCCAGCTCACCAAGGGGGACAGGGGGTCACGAGCAGTACTTC.

This sequence joins TRBV6-2 or TRBV6-3 and TRBJ2-2; no clear D gene. The CDR3 totals 14 residues. Germline lookup yields CDR1 MNHEY and CDR2 SVGEGT. V lost 2 bases to trimming and J lost 1 base, with 5 bases between them. The DNA for the CDR3 is TGTGCCAGCAGTTACAGCGAGAACACCGGGGAGCTGTTTTTT. Translation gives CASSYSENTGELFF.

The rearrangement joins TRBV24-1 to TRBJ2-1, with TRBD2 matching over 8 bases. V was clipped by 2 bases and J by 14 bases; unmatched bases: 10. Germline assignment: CDR1 KGHDR and CDR2 SFDVKD. This CDR3 region has 14 residues. The CDR3 region has the DNA TGTGCCACCAGTGATTCGGGGGGGGTTGGACTTAAGTTCTTC. Residues: CATSDSGGVGLKFF.

This sequence joins TRBV6-5 and TRBJ1-2; no clear D gene. The CDR3 covers 14 residues. CDR1 and CDR2 (germline): MNHEY, SVGAGI. V gave up 2 bases and J gave up 3 bases, with 10 bases separating them. CDR3 sequence: CASSYVRGDYGYTF. The CDR3 DNA reads TGTGCCAGCAGTTACGTACGCGGTGACTATGGCTACACCTTC.

The chain has TRBV6-1 and TRBJ2-7, with TRBD2 matching 7 bases. The CDR3 covers 17 residues. CDR1 MNHNS and CDR2 SASEGT come from the germline V gene. With 4 bases clipped from V and 5 bases from J, the junction kept 17 bases outside the gene matches. As DNA, the CDR3 is TGTGCCAGCAGTGCCTTCCGTTCGTGGCGGGAGTTCGACGAGCAGTACTTC. Residues: CASSAFRSWREFDEQYF.